Following are 24 T cell receptor beta chains from one sample sequenced in a study of blood T cell repertoires in COVID-19. This table comes from immunoSEQ multiplex PCR, and its TCRdb copy is limited to in-frame clones, with some not included. The profile shows roughly 200,000 clones, 80% to 90% of them singletons. The specimen was peripheral blood. All receptors derive from a man between 60 and 75 years old with acute or convalescent COVID-19.

This sequence joins TRBV7-2 and TRBJ2-2, with D perhaps matching TRBD1 (5 bases). Germline V lookup: CDR1 SGHTA, CDR2 FQGNSA. V lost 6 bases and J lost 2, with 10 bases in between. The CDR3 runs to 14 residues. CDR3 in amino acids: CASRGLVNTGELFF. The CDR3 region has the DNA TGTGCCAGCAGGGGGCTGGTTAACACCGGGGAGCTGTTTTTT.

The chain has TRBV5-4 and TRBJ2-3, with 13 bases fitting TRBD2. The junction had 6 bases not matched to a gene; V was cut back by 0 bases and J by 5 bases. This CDR3 comprises 17 residues. Germline V gene lookup returns CDR1 SGHNT and CDR2 YYREEE (reference sequence). CDR3 loop: CASSLAKLAGGKDTQYF. For the CDR3, the DNA is TGTGCCAGCAGCTTGGCCAAACTAGCGGGAGGGAAAGATACGCAGTATTTT.

This clone was counted a few times. This chain connects TRBV7-3 to TRBJ2-1; 10 nucleotides line up with TRBD2. The V gene end was trimmed by 5 bases and the J gene end by 6 bases; junction bases not matched to a gene: 7. The CDR3 is 15 residues long. In germline, CDR1 is SGHTA, CDR2 FQGTGA. CDR3 DNA sequence: TGTGCCAGCAGCCCTACTAGCGGGAAAGGCAATGAGCAGTTCTTC. Translation: CASSPTSGKGNEQFF.

J is TRBJ2-3 and V is TRBV18; 7 positions agree with TRBD1. There are 14 residues in the CDR3. After removal of 2 bases from V and 1 base from J, the junction contained 0 bases not matched to a gene. CDR1 is KGHSH and CDR2 is LQKENI in the germline V gene. The CDR3 loop reads CASSPRGRTDTQYF. CDR3 nucleotides: TGTGCCAGCTCACCAAGGGGGCGCACAGATACGCAGTATTTT.

This clone came up once. This chain uses TRBV7-2 with TRBJ2-1, with TRBD1 identical over 7 bases. From germline, CDR1 is SGHTA and CDR2 FQGNSA. This CDR3 contains 15 residues. Losses at the gene ends were 5 bases for V and 4 bases for J; bases not matched to a gene: 8. CDR3 bases: TGTGCCAGCAGCCGCGAACCGACAGGGTACAATGAGCAGTTCTTC. It specifies CASSREPTGYNEQFF.

The gene calls are TRBV19 and TRBJ1-5; 8 bases fit TRBD1. Germline lookup yields CDR1 LNHDA and CDR2 SQIVND (reference sequence). The ends lost 7 bases at V and 3 bases at J; junction bases unmatched: 8. CDR3 length: 15 amino acids. The CDR3 DNA reads TGTGCCAGTACCCGGACAGGGTATGTCAATCAGCCCCAGCATTTT. It codes for CASTRTGYVNQPQHF.

The CDR3 here is CASSLEDSSGNTIYF. CDR3 nucleotides: TGTGCCAGCAGCTTAGAGGACAGCTCTGGAAACACCATATATTTT. The V and J genes are TRBV11-2 and TRBJ1-3; D is perhaps TRBD1 (6 bases). This CDR3 contains 15 residues. Per germline, CDR1 SGHAT and CDR2 FQNNGV. With 0 bases removed from V and 0 bases from J, the gap between germline ends came to 6 bases.

In this sample, this clone turned up once. CDR3: CASNDRDRGGYTF. CDR3 in DNA: TGTGCCAGCAACGACCGGGACAGGGGTGGCTACACCTTC. V is TRBV6-5 and J is TRBJ1-2; TRBD1 agrees at 10 bases. This CDR3 has 13 residues. V shed 7 bases and J 7 bases; nucleotides not matched to a gene: 6. Germline loops: CDR1 MNHEY, CDR2 SVGAGI.

The chain has TRBV6-5 and TRBJ2-1; D might be TRBD1 (7 bases). Trimming took off 11 bases at V and 4 bases at J, with 18 bases between the two ends. CDR3 size: 14 residues. From germline, CDR1 is MNHEY and CDR2 SVGAGI. In DNA, the CDR3 is TGTGCCTCCAAAAGGGGGGACAGTTACAATGAGCAGTTCTTC. Protein product: CASKRGDSYNEQFF.

The genes are TRBV7-9 and TRBJ1-5; D call uncertain. Germline CDR1 SEHNR, CDR2 FQNEAQ (reference sequence). This CDR3 contains 13 residues. Trimming removed 5 bases from V and 9 bases from J, with 14 bases in between. The CDR3 here is CASSTSAILPQHF. The CDR3 DNA follows: TGTGCCAGCAGCACTTCTGCTATTCTGCCCCAGCATTTT. Drawing the rest from reference TRBV7-9 and TRBJ1-5, the complete variable domain is DTGVSQNPRHKITKRGQNVTFRCDPISEHNRLYWYRQTLGQGPEFLTYFQNEAQLEKSRLLSDRFSAERPKGSFSTLEIQRTEQGDSAMYLCASSTSAILPQHFGDGTRLSIL.

V is TRBV11-1 and J is TRBJ2-2; a weak D match, TRBD2 (6 bases). The V end lost 3 bases, the J end lost 7 bases, and 12 bases lay between the germline ends. In germline, CDR1 is SGHAT, CDR2 FQDESV (reference sequence). This CDR3 is built from 14 residues. The CDR3 sequence is CASSFPGEVGELFF. Written as DNA, the CDR3 is TGTGCCAGCAGCTTTCCGGGAGAGGTCGGGGAGCTGTTTTTT. Filled out from reference TRBV11-1 and TRBJ2-2, the complete variable domain reads EAEVAQSPRYKITEKSQAVAFWCDPISGHATLYWYRQILGQGPELLVQFQDESVVDDSQLPKDRFSAERLKGVDSTLKIQPAELGDSAMYLCASSFPGEVGELFFGEGSRLTVL.

This chain uses TRBV19 with TRBJ1-5, with D perhaps matching TRBD1 (6 bases). V was trimmed by 6 bases and J by 1 base, leaving 13 bases between them. The CDR3 totals 15 residues. Germline CDR1 LNHDA, CDR2 SQIVND (reference sequence). CDR3 in amino acids: CASRTQGGSNQPQHF. CDR3 coding DNA: TGTGCCAGTAGAACACAGGGTGGGAGCAATCAGCCCCAGCATTTT.

The chain is built from TRBV19 and TRBJ1-2; 9 nucleotides line up with TRBD1. Looked up from germline, CDR1 is LNHDA and CDR2 is SQIVND (reference sequence). The V gene end was trimmed by 1 base and the J gene end by 7 bases; junction bases not matched to a gene: 4. This CDR3 spans 14 amino acids. Written as DNA, the CDR3 is TGTGCCAGTAGTATAGGGGGACAGGGTGGTGGCTACACCTTC. It yields the protein CASSIGGQGGGYTF.

The chain links TRBV5-1 to TRBJ2-5, with 10 bases lining up with TRBD1. CDR3 length: 14 amino acids. From germline, CDR1 is SGHRS and CDR2 YFSETQ. V dropped 3 bases and J dropped 4; count of bases not matched to a gene: 3. The CDR3 region is CASSSTGGRETQYF. The DNA for the CDR3 is TGCGCCAGCAGCTCGACAGGGGGCCGAGAGACCCAGTACTTC. The full variable domain, its missing parts supplied by reference TRBV5-1 and TRBJ2-5, is KAGVTQTPRYLIKTRGQQVTLSCSPISGHRSVSWYQQTPGQGLQFLFEYFSETQRNKGNFPGRFSGRQFSNSRSEMNVSTLELGDSALYLCASSSTGGRETQYFGPGTRLLVL.

The rearrangement uses TRBV6-6 and TRBJ1-6, with D uncertain. Trimming pared 6 bases from V and 6 bases from J, leaving 12 bases between. The CDR3 contains 14 residues. Per germline, CDR1 MNHNY and CDR2 SVGAGI (reference sequence). The CDR3 DNA reads as TGTGCCAGCAGGGGAGGGAGTACTAATTCACCCCTCCACTTT. It is translated as CASRGGSTNSPLHF.

The chain combines TRBV10-2 with TRBJ2-2; 12 bases line up with TRBD1. The germline V gene encodes CDR1 WSHSY and CDR2 SAAADI. The V and J ends lost 8 bases and 6 bases, in that order; junction bases with no gene match: 10. The CDR3 contains 16 residues. In DNA form, the CDR3 reads TGCGCCAGCTTAGGGGGACAGGGGGCGCTGGCCGGGGAGCTGTTTTTT. Amino acids: CASLGGQGALAGELFF.

The V call is TRBV28, the J call TRBJ1-2, with D uncertain. CDR3 length equals 16 residues. CDR1 is MDHEN and CDR2 is SYDVKM in the germline V gene. Trimming shortened V by 4 bases and J by 0 bases, and 15 bases separated the two germline ends. The CDR3 sequence is CASSSAGSRANYGYTF. The DNA for the CDR3 is TGTGCCAGCAGTTCAGCGGGTTCAAGAGCTAACTATGGCTACACCTTC.

The genes are TRBV24-1 and TRBJ2-1; D call uncertain. Trimming removed 3 bases at V and 4 bases at J, with 9 bases between. The germline V gene encodes CDR1 KGHDR and CDR2 SFDVKD. The CDR3 loop spans 14 amino acids. The DNA of the CDR3 is TGTGCCACCAGTGATAGCGAGTTTTACAATGAGCAGTTCTTC. Amino acids: CATSDSEFYNEQFF.

This sequence joins TRBV14 and TRBJ1-6; possible D gene TRBD1, 6 bases. The V end was cut by 4 bases, the J end by 7 bases, with 17 bases between. The germline gives CDR1 SGHDN, CDR2 FVKESK. The CDR3 totals 16 residues. CDR3 bases: TGTGCCAGCAGCCTCGACGCGGGGGCGCGGAATTCACCCCTCCACTTT. Protein product: CASSLDAGARNSPLHF.

The chain links TRBV12-3 or TRBV12-4 to TRBJ2-1, with D perhaps matching TRBD2 (5 bases). Trimming cost V 4 bases and J 7 bases, with 5 bases left between them. The CDR3 is 11 amino acids. The CDR3 here is CASSSGNEQFF. The CDR3 DNA follows: TGTGCCAGCAGTTCGGGGAATGAGCAGTTCTTC.

The chain combines TRBV6-2 or TRBV6-3 with TRBJ2-7; the D gene is possibly TRBD2 (6 bases). V dropped 6 bases and J dropped 4 bases, with 13 bases sitting between them. The length of the CDR3 is 13 residues. The germline gives CDR1 MNHEY, CDR2 SVGEGT. The CDR3 bases are TGTGCCAGCAGCCGAACTAGCAGTTACGAGCAGTACTTC. This sequence encodes CASSRTSSYEQYF.

V usage is TRBV6-5 and J usage is TRBJ2-7; possibly TRBD1 for D (5 bases). The CDR3 contains 13 residues. Germline CDR1 is MNHEY and CDR2 is SVGAGI. Trimming took 7 bases from V and 0 from J, leaving 10 bases between them. The CDR3, as DNA: TGTGCCAGCACGGCAGGGCACTCCTACGAGCAGTACTTC. Translation gives CASTAGHSYEQYF.

J is TRBJ2-1 and V is TRBV19, with 12 nucleotides matching TRBD1. This CDR3 region has 14 residues. J lost 10 bases, V lost 3 bases, and 4 bases had no gene match. Looked up from germline, CDR1 is LNHDA and CDR2 is SQIVND (reference sequence). The CDR3 bases are TGTGCCAGTAGTATGGGGACAGGGGGCGACGAGCAGTTCTTC. Translated, it gives CASSMGTGGDEQFF.

The V and J genes are TRBV5-4 and TRBJ2-2; possibly TRBD2 for D (6 bases). This CDR3 contains 16 residues. Per the germline V gene, CDR1 is SGHNT and CDR2 is YYREEE (reference sequence). V was cut by 5 bases and J by 0 bases, with 14 bases left in between. The CDR3, as DNA: TGTGCCAGCAGTCCCGCGGGACGGACGAACACCGGGGAGCTGTTTTTT. It specifies CASSPAGRTNTGELFF.